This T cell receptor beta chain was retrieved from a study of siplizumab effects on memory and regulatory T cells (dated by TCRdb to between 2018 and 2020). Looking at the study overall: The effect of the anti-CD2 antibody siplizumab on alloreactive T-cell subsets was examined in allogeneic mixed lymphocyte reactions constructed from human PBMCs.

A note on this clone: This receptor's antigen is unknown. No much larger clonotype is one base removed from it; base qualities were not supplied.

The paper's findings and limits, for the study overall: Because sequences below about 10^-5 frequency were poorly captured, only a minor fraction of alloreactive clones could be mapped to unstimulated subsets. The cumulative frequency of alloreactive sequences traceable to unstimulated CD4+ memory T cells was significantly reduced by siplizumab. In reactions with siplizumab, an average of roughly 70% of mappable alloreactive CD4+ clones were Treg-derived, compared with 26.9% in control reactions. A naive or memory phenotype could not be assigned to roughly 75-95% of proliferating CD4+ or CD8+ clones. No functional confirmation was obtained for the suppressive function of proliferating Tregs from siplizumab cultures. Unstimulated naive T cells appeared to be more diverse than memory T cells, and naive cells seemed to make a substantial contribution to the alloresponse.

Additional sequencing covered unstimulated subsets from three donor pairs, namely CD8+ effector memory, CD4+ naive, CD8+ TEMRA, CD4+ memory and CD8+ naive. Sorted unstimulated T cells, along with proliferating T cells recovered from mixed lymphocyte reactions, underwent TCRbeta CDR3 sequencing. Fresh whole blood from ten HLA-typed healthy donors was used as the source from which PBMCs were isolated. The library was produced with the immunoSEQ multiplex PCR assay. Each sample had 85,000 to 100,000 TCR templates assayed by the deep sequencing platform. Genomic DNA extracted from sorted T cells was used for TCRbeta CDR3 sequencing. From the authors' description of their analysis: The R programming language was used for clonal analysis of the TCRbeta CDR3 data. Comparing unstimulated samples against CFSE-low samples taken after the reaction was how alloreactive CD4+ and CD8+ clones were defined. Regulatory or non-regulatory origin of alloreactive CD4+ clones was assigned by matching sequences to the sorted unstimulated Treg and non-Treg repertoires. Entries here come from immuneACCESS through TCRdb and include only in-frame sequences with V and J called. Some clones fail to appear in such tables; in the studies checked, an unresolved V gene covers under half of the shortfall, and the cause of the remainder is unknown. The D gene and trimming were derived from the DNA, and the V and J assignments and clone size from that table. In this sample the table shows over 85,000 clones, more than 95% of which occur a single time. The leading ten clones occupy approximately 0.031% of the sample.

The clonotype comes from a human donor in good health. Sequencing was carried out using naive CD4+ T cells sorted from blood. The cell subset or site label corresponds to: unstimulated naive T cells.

The nucleotide sequence is TGCGCCAGCAGTGAGTCGATTTGGAGCTCTGGGGCCAACGTCCTGACTTTC. The encoded protein is CASSESIWSSGANVLTF. The chain employs TRBV10-2 and TRBJ2-6, with the D gene call left open. Based on the germline V gene, the CDR1 and CDR2 sequences are WSHSY and SAAADI. Between the V and J ends, shortened by 0 bases and 0 bases respectively, the junction contains 9 bases. Including the terminal cysteine and phenylalanine, the CDR3 comprises 17 residues. Just CDR3 DNA is preserved here, 51 bases in frame from base 1.